This entry lists 11 T cell receptor beta chains sequenced from one sample in a study of control samples from healthy donors and cancer patients. The repertoire was sequenced with immunoSEQ multiplex PCR; TCRdb's copy has only in-frame clones and lacks some. Of about 80,000 clones in the sample, just under 90% were seen once. The sequenced material came from blood. The receptors were sampled from a man aged 50-60 years in good health.

The J gene is TRBJ2-3, the V gene TRBV20-1, with D unresolved. The CDR3 contains 15 residues. Germline CDR1 reads DFQATT; CDR2 reads SNEGSKA (reference sequence). Trimming removed 3 bases from V and 6 bases from J, with 19 bases in between. The CDR3 protein is CSASSPRVAWDTQYF. The CDR3 DNA reads TGCAGTGCTAGTTCCCCCCGGGTGGCTTGGGATACGCAGTATTTT.

This sequence joins TRBV3-1 (or the pseudogene TRBV3-2) and TRBJ2-5, with unresolved D. Trimming removed 0 bases from V and 2 bases from J, with 10 bases in between. CDR1 and CDR2 (germline): LGHDT, YNNKEL (reference sequence). The CDR3 contains 15 residues. The DNA of the CDR3 is TGTGCCAGCAGCCAAGACGGGTGGCAGCAAGAGACCCAGTACTTC. It translates to CASSQDGWQQETQYF.

In nucleotides, the CDR3 is TGTGCCAGCAGCTGGGGGGACAGTCGGAAAACTGAAGCTTTCTTT. Translating gives CASSWGDSRKTEAFF. The genes are TRBV5-4 and TRBJ1-1, with 7 bases identical to TRBD1. Germline loops: CDR1 SGHNT, CDR2 YYREEE (reference sequence). J was trimmed by 5 bases and V by 3 bases; bases with no gene match: 10. The length of the CDR3 is 15 residues. Full variable domain (outside the CDR3, taken from reference TRBV5-4 and TRBJ1-1): ETGVTQSPTHLIKTRGQQVTLRCSSQSGHNTVSWYQQALGQGPQFIFQYYREEENGRGNFPPRFSGLQFPNYSSELNVNALELDDSALYLCASSWGDSRKTEAFFGQGTRLTVV.

The chain uses TRBV19 and TRBJ1-5; D possibly corresponds to TRBD1 (6 bases). The CDR3 is made up of 14 amino acids. The V end lost 5 bases, the J end lost 3 bases, and 11 bases lay between the germline ends. Per the germline V gene, CDR1 is LNHDA and CDR2 is SQIVND (reference sequence). Here the CDR3 DNA reads TGTGCCAGTAGTTTTAGACAGGTCAATCAGCCCCAGCATTTT. The encoded protein is CASSFRQVNQPQHF.

The V call is TRBV11-2, the J call TRBJ1-2; TRBD1 matches at 8 bases. Germline CDR1 SGHAT, CDR2 FQNNGV. This CDR3 is built from 13 residues. V was pared by 1 base and J by 6 bases, with 1 base of the junction left unmatched. The CDR3 is CASSLGTGNGYTF. The CDR3, as DNA: TGTGCCAGCAGCTTAGGGACAGGGAATGGCTACACCTTC.

This chain joins TRBV6-1 and TRBJ1-3; 9 bases line up with TRBD1. The CDR3 has 17 residues. Germline trimming cut 2 bases from V and 2 bases from J; bases unmatched to any gene: 7. Germline V CDR1 and CDR2: MNHNS, SASEGT. The CDR3: CASSEFIWTGAGNTIYF. The DNA of the CDR3 is TGTGCCAGCAGTGAATTCATATGGACAGGGGCTGGAAACACCATATATTTT.

V is TRBV30 and J is TRBJ2-3; 10 positions agree with TRBD2. The trim removed 4 bases at V and 5 bases at J, leaving 12 bases unmatched. This CDR3 is built from 16 residues. Germline values: CDR1 GTSNPN, CDR2 SVGIG (reference sequence). CDR3 loop: CAWIPEGLAERDTQYF. The CDR3 nucleotides read TGTGCCTGGATCCCCGAAGGACTAGCGGAAAGAGATACGCAGTATTTT. The full variable domain, its missing parts supplied by reference TRBV30 and TRBJ2-3, is SQTIHQWPATLVQPVGSPLSLECTVEGTSNPNLYWYRQAAGRGLQLLFYSVGIGQISSEVPQNLSASRPQDRQFILSSKKLLLSDSGFYLCAWIPEGLAERDTQYFGPGTRLTVL.

The CDR3 region is CASSSYRIGEQFF. DNA for the CDR3: TGTGCCAGCAGCTCCTACAGGATCGGAGAGCAGTTCTTC. The chain has TRBV7-2 and TRBJ2-1; the D gene is possibly TRBD1 (5 bases). Trimming cost V 4 bases and J 10 bases, with 14 bases left between them. CDR3 length: 13 residues. CDR1 is SGHTA, CDR2 FQGNSA, per germline.

The chain employs TRBV6-5 and TRBJ1-2; 8 bases agree with TRBD1. This CDR3 comprises 14 residues. J gave up 8 bases and V 5 bases, and 10 bases lay outside the gene matches. Germline-derived CDR1 and CDR2 are MNHEY and SVGAGI. This CDR3 is CASSQLGQGYGYTF. In nucleotides, the CDR3 is TGTGCCAGCAGTCAACTCGGACAGGGATACGGCTACACCTTC.

The chain carries TRBV7-8 and TRBJ2-7, with a tentative D call TRBD2 (5 bases). The germline gives CDR1 SGHVS, CDR2 FQNEAQ. The CDR3 runs 14 residues. V lost 1 base and J 6 bases, leaving 13 bases between the germline ends. The DNA of the CDR3 is TGTGCCAGCAGCTTAGGAGGGAGTCCCTCCGAGCAGTACTTC. This sequence encodes CASSLGGSPSEQYF.

This chain connects TRBV19 to TRBJ1-4; 7 nucleotides match TRBD1. Germline trimming cut 9 bases from V and 4 bases from J; bases unmatched to any gene: 11. This CDR3 comprises 15 residues. CDR1 and CDR2 (germline): LNHDA, SQIVND (reference sequence). CDR3 loop: CASSTAGGFNEKLFF. DNA for the CDR3: TGTGCCAGCTCGACCGCAGGGGGGTTTAATGAAAAACTGTTTTTT.